A single sample gave rise to the 3 T cell receptor beta chains below, sequenced in a study of beta chain features in type 1 diabetes. Study outcomes and limitations: Researchers report that Type 1 diabetes patients had moderately but significantly shorter TCRB CDR3s across all four CD4+ subsets.

What was sequenced were expressed TCRB transcripts, since all of the isolated RNA had been reverse transcribed. Assay: immunoSEQ multiplex PCR; the TCRdb copy retains only in-frame clones and omits some. The sample carries more than 95,000 clones, 17% recorded once. These TCRs' antigens remain unknown. The source material was central memory CD4+ T cells from blood. These receptors all come from a man between 18 and 35 years old with type 1 diabetes.

The genes are TRBV5-4 and TRBJ2-1, with 7 bases fitting TRBD2. Germline V gene data show CDR1 as SGHNT and CDR2 as YYREEE (reference sequence). The CDR3 spans 15 residues. With 4 bases clipped from V and 6 bases from J, the junction kept 10 bases outside the gene matches. CDR3 sequence: CASSQPGLVGNEQFF. In DNA, the CDR3 is TGTGCCAGCAGCCAGCCCGGACTAGTTGGCAATGAGCAGTTCTTC.

The chain carries TRBV7-2 and TRBJ1-1; 9 bases match TRBD1. CDR3 length: 14 residues. Germline V lookup: CDR1 SGHTA, CDR2 FQGNSA. The junction had 7 bases not matched to a gene; V was cut back by 5 bases and J by 6 bases. Written as DNA, the CDR3 is TGTGCCAGCAGCCGGGACAGGGAGTCCCCTGAAGCTTTCTTT. Residues: CASSRDRESPEAFF.

There are a few counts of this clone. DNA of the CDR3: TGTGCCAGCAGGCGGGAGGGCCTCACAGATACGCAGTATTTT. Amino acid sequence: CASRREGLTDTQYF. The chain combines TRBV6-4 with TRBJ2-3; TRBD2 matches 9 bases. Germline V gene data show CDR1 as MRHNA and CDR2 as SNTAGT. The junction had 3 bases not matched to a gene; V was cut back by 6 bases and J by 2 bases. The CDR3 extends over 14 amino acids.